The clone carrying this TCR beta chain was recorded a few times. Newly diagnosed hyperthyroidism patients aged 18 to 65 years had disease lasting under 2 months. Diagnoses rested on clinical symptoms, serum thyroxine and TRAb, thyroid ultrasound and orbital computed tomography. Template material for amplifying TCR beta CDR3 regions consisted of RNA transcripts. A first-round RT-PCR of the TCR CDR3 used the HTBI primer set. TCRdb reprocessed the multiplex PCR reads via MiXCR and lists one record per CDR3 protein. The sample holds more than 500,000 distinct CDR3 sequences, 14% seen once. Per the germline V gene, CDR1 is ENHRY and CDR2 is SYGVKD. After removal of 6 bases from V and 5 bases from J, the junction contained 8 bases not matched to a gene. The CDR3 totals 15 residues. This sample was taken from a study of T cells in Graves' hyperthyroidism and ophthalmopathy.

The rearrangement links TRBV10-3 to TRBJ2-5; TRBD1 aligns across 11 bases. This TCR came from a woman in her 40s with Graves' hyperthyroidism. Sequencing input: blood. In nucleotides, the CDR3 is TGTGCCATCAGCGGGACAGGGGGGTATGTGGAGACCCAGTACTTC. Translated: CAISGTGGYVETQYF.